Sequencing of this T cell receptor beta chain was carried out in a study of blood T cells in healthy people across ages. The study's findings and limits: A greater number of naive CD4+ cells and higher diversity distinguished long-lived donors from aged donors. PBMCs were not sorted, which prevented a conclusive comparison of naive versus antigen-experienced cells.

Concerning this clonotype: Antigen unknown.

Through a sample-barcoded 5' primer and a J-beta primer mix, a second PCR was run for 7 to 11 cycles. TCRdb itself ran the 5' RACE reads through MiXCR, one entry per CDR3 protein. This table has 850,000 to 1,000,000 distinct CDR3 sequences, roughly 50% appearing once. The trim removed 5 bases at V and 4 bases at J, leaving 9 bases unmatched. Germline CDR1 MDHEN, CDR2 SYDVKM. The CDR3 sequence is 15 residues long. Ten milliliters of peripheral blood were drawn from each donor. Input material: blood. The origin of this receptor is a woman in her fifties or sixties in good health. The chain is built from TRBV28 and TRBJ2-7; 9 bases line up with TRBD2. DNA of the CDR3: TGTGCCAGCAGTCTAACTAGCGGGCCGGTGTACGAGCAGTACTTC. Amino acid sequence: CASSLTSGPVYEQYF.